Many counts were recorded for the clone carrying this T cell receptor beta chain. What it binds is not known. Bulk libraries came from a prior protocol with listed TCR primers. MiXCR, run by TCRdb on the PCR reads, gives a single entry per CDR3 protein. The sample consists of approximately 550,000 distinct CDR3 sequences, around a fifth of them appearing once. These data belong to a study of molecular identifiers for immune sequencing clone quantification. Study-wide results and limits: Reportedly, one cell's Jurkat TCR RNA was detected within 1,100,000 naive CD8 cells.

The CDR3 loop spans 16 amino acids. The germline gives CDR1 MNHEY, CDR2 SMNVEV (reference sequence). V shed 6 bases and J shed 2 bases, with 20 bases lying between them. J is TRBJ2-7 and V is TRBV27; the D gene is possibly TRBD1 (7 bases). This receptor was identified in a human donor in good health. Some libraries in this study had Jurkat cell RNA spiked in. Material: naive CD8+ T cells from blood, with Jurkat cell RNA spiked in. The subset is: FACS-sorted CD8+CD4-CCR7+CD45RA+ naive T cells. CDR3: CASSLGTSGQTYEQYF. CDR3 nucleotide sequence: TGTGCCAGCAGCCTTGGGACTTCGGGACAGACCTACGAGCAGTACTTC.